These T cell receptor beta chains were read from a single sample in a study of CD8 T cells in Susac syndrome. Each CDR3 protein is one row after TCRdb ran MiXCR on the immunoSEQ multiplex PCR reads. The sample lists approximately 57,000 distinct CDR3 sequences, 95% occurring once. Input material: CD8+ T cells from PBMCs. These receptors all come from a human donor with Susac syndrome. CDR3s include the opening cysteine and the closing phenylalanine or tryptophan. A D gene is named only where the DNA matches it firmly. The size of a clone is reported for some rows only, either as once, few or many, or as a class for expanded clones.

v_gene,j_gene,d_gene,abundance,CDR3aa,CDR3nt
TRBV7-9,TRBJ1-1,NA,NA,CASSLAEGENTEAFF,TGTGCCAGCAGCCTAGCGGAGGGGGAGAACACTGAAGCTTTCTTT
TRBV6-1,TRBJ2-3,TRBD2,NA,CASRNTGTRYTDTQYF,TGTGCCAGCAGGAACACCGGGACTAGATACACAGATACGCAGTATTTT
TRBV18,TRBJ1-1,NA,NA,CASSPLVGETEAFF,TGTGCCAGCTCACCATTGGTGGGGGAGACTGAAGCTTTCTTT
TRBV4-1,TRBJ2-7,NA,NA,CASSQVSGPYEQYF,TGCGCCAGCAGCCAAGTCAGCGGGCCCTACGAGCAGTACTTC
TRBV29-1,TRBJ2-7,NA,NA,CSALTDSFYEQYF,TGCAGCGCACTAACAGATTCCTTCTACGAGCAGTACTTC
TRBV7-2,TRBJ1-6,TRBD1,NA,CASSLVGQEAVSPLHF,TGTGCCAGCAGCTTAGTAGGACAGGAGGCTGTTTCACCCCTCCACTTT
TRBV20-1,TRBJ1-5,TRBD1,NA,CSARTGGAGYSNQPQHF,TGCAGTGCAAGAACAGGGGGCGCAGGTTATAGCAATCAGCCCCAGCATTTT
TRBV20-1,TRBJ2-4,TRBD2,NA,CSAPLWASGSILAKNIQYF,TGCAGTGCTCCTTTATGGGCTAGCGGGTCCATCCTAGCCAAAAACATTCAGTACTTC
TRBV27,TRBJ1-5,NA,NA,CASSLFRGAQPQHF,TGTGCCAGCAGCCTATTCAGGGGCGCCCAGCCCCAGCATTTT
TRBV11-3,TRBJ2-3,NA,few,CASSLGPAGAGDTQYF,TGTGCCAGCAGCTTAGGTCCTGCGGGGGCCGGGGATACGCAGTATTTT
TRBV12-5,TRBJ1-6,NA,NA,CASGPSGGARNSPLHF,TGTGCTAGTGGTCCCTCCGGGGGGGCGCGAAATTCACCCCTCCACTTT
TRBV6-5,TRBJ1-1,NA,NA,CASPGTTFF,TGTGCCAGCCCCGGGACTACTTTCTTT
TRBV19,TRBJ2-1,TRBD1,NA,CASSIGTGSDEQFF,TGTGCCAGTAGTATTGGGACAGGGAGCGATGAGCAGTTCTTC
TRBV9,TRBJ2-3,NA,NA,CASSVVTTDTQYF,TGTGCCAGCAGCGTAGTGACAACAGATACGCAGTATTTT
TRBV18,TRBJ2-1,NA,NA,CASSTPRSYNEQFF,TGTGCCAGCTCAACCCCTCGATCCTACAATGAGCAGTTCTTC
TRBV4-2,TRBJ2-1,TRBD2,NA,CASSQPGLAGAYNEQFF,TGTGCCAGCAGCCAACCGGGACTAGCGGGGGCCTACAATGAGCAGTTCTTC
TRBV6-2/TRBV6-3,TRBJ1-5,NA,NA,CASRVEGGQPQHF,TGTGCCAGCAGGGTCGAGGGCGGTCAGCCCCAGCATTTT
TRBV7-9,TRBJ2-7,NA,NA,CASSLENRDEQYF,TGTGCCAGCAGCTTAGAGAACAGGGACGAGCAGTACTTC
TRBV20-1,TRBJ2-7,NA,NA,CSARTVASSYEQYF,TGCAGTGCTCGAACAGTGGCTAGCTCCTACGAGCAGTACTTC
TRBV7-8,TRBJ2-5,TRBD1,NA,CASSSDRSQETQYF,TGTGCCAGCAGCTCGGACAGGAGTCAAGAGACCCAGTACTTC
TRBV30,TRBJ2-2,NA,NA,CAWSVQVYSRDSNTGELFF,TGTGCCTGGAGTGTACAAGTCTACTCCCGGGATTCGAACACCGGGGAGCTGTTTTTT
TRBV29-1,TRBJ1-1,NA,NA,CSVYERAFF,TGCAGCGTTTATGAACGGGCTTTCTTT
TRBV3-1,TRBJ1-2,NA,NA,CASSSGRASYGYTF,TGTGCCAGCAGCTCGGGACGGGCTAGCTATGGCTACACCTTC
TRBV11-2,TRBJ1-5,NA,NA,CASSSHTNQPQHF,TGTGCCAGCAGCTCCCATACCAATCAGCCCCAGCATTTT
TRBV29-1,TRBJ2-7,TRBD2,NA,CSVEASGGGSYEQYF,TGCAGCGTTGAAGCGAGCGGGGGGGGCTCCTACGAGCAGTACTTC
TRBV11-3,TRBJ2-3,NA,NA,CASSLEPGSDTQYF,TGTGCCAGCAGCTTAGAGCCAGGGTCAGATACGCAGTATTTT
TRBV9,TRBJ1-3,TRBD1,NA,CASSTGTGGNTIYF,TGTGCCAGCAGTACCGGGACAGGAGGAAACACCATATATTTT
TRBV7-9,TRBJ2-5,TRBD2,NA,CASSSNGLAEEETQYF,TGTGCCAGCAGCTCGAATGGACTAGCGGAGGAAGAGACCCAGTACTTC
TRBV29-1,TRBJ1-1,TRBD1,NA,CSLARGDVTEAFF,TGCAGCCTCGCCAGGGGGGACGTCACTGAAGCTTTCTTT
TRBV29-1,TRBJ2-2,NA,once,CSVLGDPQNTGELFF,TGCAGCGTTCTAGGGGACCCCCAGAACACCGGGGAGCTGTTTTTT
TRBV20-1,TRBJ1-2,TRBD1,once,CSATGVGDYYGYTF,TGCAGTGCGACAGGGGTCGGAGACTATTATGGCTACACCTTC
TRBV7-2,TRBJ2-7,TRBD1,NA,CASSHGTDYEQYF,TGTGCCAGCAGCCACGGGACAGACTACGAGCAGTACTTC
TRBV20-1,TRBJ2-1,TRBD2,NA,CSARDPTSASSSYNEQFF,TGCAGTGCTAGAGACCCGACTAGCGCATCAAGCTCCTACAATGAGCAGTTCTTC
TRBV2,TRBJ1-2,NA,NA,CASSPESGLNYGYTF,TGTGCCAGCAGCCCCGAGTCGGGACTTAACTATGGCTACACCTTC
TRBV4-1,TRBJ1-2,NA,NA,CASSQQDMQNYGYTF,TGCGCCAGCAGCCAACAGGACATGCAAAACTATGGCTACACCTTC
TRBV5-1,TRBJ1-5,NA,NA,CASRVTAQPQHF,TGCGCCAGCAGGGTGACAGCGCAGCCCCAGCATTTT
TRBV6-1,TRBJ2-6,TRBD1,NA,CASSPGTGSSGANVLTF,TGTGCCAGCAGTCCCGGGACAGGGAGCTCTGGGGCCAACGTCCTGACTTTC
TRBV9,TRBJ2-7,NA,NA,CASSPPAGGEQYF,TGTGCCAGCAGCCCTCCGGCAGGTGGGGAGCAGTACTTC
TRBV6-2/TRBV6-3,TRBJ2-4,NA,NA,CASSGRGLPIQYF,TGTGCCAGCAGTGGCCGGGGACTGCCGATTCAGTACTTC
TRBV28,TRBJ2-1,TRBD2,NA,CASSFPTTSGGLSEEFF,TGTGCCAGCAGTTTCCCCACGACTAGCGGGGGGCTCTCTGAAGAGTTCTTC
TRBV27,TRBJ2-7,NA,once,CASSLAGPYEQYF,TGTGCCAGCAGTTTGGCAGGCCCCTACGAGCAGTACTTC
TRBV28,TRBJ2-5,NA,once,CASTPTVNQETQYF,TGTGCCAGCACCCCGACAGTAAACCAAGAGACCCAGTACTTC
TRBV7-8,TRBJ1-6,NA,NA,CASSSTSWANSPLHF,TGTGCCAGCAGCTCCACGTCGTGGGCTAATTCACCCCTCCACTTT
TRBV20-1,TRBJ1-4,NA,NA,CSAGLLNEKLFF,TGCAGTGCCGGGCTACTAAATGAAAAACTGTTTTTT
TRBV20-1,TRBJ2-3,TRBD2,NA,CSARGPRTQRGVDTQYF,TGCAGTGCTAGAGGACCACGGACCCAGCGGGGGGTCGATACGCAGTATTTT
TRBV12-3/TRBV12-4,TRBJ1-2,NA,NA,CASSFRAVGHGYTF,TGTGCCAGCAGTTTCCGGGCTGTGGGGCACGGCTACACCTTC